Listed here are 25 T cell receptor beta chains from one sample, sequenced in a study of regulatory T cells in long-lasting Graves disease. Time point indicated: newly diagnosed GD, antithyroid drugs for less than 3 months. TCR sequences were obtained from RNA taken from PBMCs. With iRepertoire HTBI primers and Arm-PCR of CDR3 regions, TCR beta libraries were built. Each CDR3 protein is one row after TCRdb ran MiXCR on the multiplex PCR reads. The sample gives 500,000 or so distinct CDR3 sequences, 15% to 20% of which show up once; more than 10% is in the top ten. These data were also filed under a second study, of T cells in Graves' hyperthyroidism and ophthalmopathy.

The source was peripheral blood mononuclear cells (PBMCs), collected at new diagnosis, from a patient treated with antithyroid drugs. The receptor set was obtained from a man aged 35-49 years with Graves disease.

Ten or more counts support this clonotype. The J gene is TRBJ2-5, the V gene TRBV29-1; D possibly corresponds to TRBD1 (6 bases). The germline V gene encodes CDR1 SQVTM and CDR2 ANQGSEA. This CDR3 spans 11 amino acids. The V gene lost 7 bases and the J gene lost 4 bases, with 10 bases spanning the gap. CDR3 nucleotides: TGCAGCGCGACAGGTCTAGAGACCCAGTACTTC. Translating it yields CSATGLETQYF.

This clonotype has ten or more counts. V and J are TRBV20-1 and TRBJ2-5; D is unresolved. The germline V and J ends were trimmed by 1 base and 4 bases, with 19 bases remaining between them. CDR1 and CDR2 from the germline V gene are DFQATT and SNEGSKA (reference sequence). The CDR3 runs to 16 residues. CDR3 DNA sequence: TGCAGTGCTAGAGTTAGCCCCAATCGCGGCCGAGAGACCCAGTACTTC. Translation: CSARVSPNRGRETQYF.

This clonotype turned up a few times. The CDR3 here is CASSRLLGDYNEQFF. The DNA of the CDR3 is TGTGCCAGCAGCCGACTTCTGGGGGATTACAATGAGCAGTTCTTC. The V gene is TRBV5-5, the J gene TRBJ2-1; D is tentatively TRBD1 or TRBD2 (5 bases each). From germline, CDR1 is SGHKS and CDR2 YYEKEE (reference sequence). The V end lost 4 bases, the J end lost 4 bases, and 15 bases lay between the germline ends. The CDR3 spans 15 residues.

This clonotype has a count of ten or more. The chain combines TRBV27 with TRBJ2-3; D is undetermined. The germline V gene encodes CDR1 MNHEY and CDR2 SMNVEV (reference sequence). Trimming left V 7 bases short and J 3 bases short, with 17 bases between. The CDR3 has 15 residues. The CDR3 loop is CASNLKSWPTDTQYF. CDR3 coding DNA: TGTGCCAGCAACCTAAAGAGTTGGCCGACAGATACGCAGTATTTT.

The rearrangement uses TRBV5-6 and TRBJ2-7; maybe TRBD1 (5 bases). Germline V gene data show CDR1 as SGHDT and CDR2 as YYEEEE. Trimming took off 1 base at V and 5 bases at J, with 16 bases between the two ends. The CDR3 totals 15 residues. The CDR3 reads CASSLKKIRANEQYF. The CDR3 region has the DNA TGTGCCAGCAGCTTGAAGAAGATCAGGGCCAACGAGCAGTACTTC. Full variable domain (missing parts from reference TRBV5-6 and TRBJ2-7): DAGVTQSPTHLIKTRGQQVTLRCSPKSGHDTVSWYQQALGQGPQFIFQYYEEEERQRGNFPDRFSGHQFPNYSSELNVNALLLGDSALYLCASSLKKIRANEQYFGPGTRLTVT.

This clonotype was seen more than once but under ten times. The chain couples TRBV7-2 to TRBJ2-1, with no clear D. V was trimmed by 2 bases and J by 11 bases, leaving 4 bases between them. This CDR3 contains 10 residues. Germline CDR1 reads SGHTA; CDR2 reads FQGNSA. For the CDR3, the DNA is TGTGCCAGCAGCTTAACTCAGCAGTTCTTC. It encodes CASSLTQQFF.

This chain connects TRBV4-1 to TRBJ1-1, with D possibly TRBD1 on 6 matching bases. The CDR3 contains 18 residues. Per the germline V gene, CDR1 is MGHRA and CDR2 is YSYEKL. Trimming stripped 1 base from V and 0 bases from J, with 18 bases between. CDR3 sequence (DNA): TGCGCCAGCAGCCAAGCTGTCTCTCGCGGACAGATGAACACTGAAGCTTTCTTT. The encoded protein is CASSQAVSRGQMNTEAFF.

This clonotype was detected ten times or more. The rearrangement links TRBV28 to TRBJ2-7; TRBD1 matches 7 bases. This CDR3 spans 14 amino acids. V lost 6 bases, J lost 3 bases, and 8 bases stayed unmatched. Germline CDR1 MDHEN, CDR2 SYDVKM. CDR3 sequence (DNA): TGTGCCAGCAGCCGTGCAGGGGGTATCTACGAGCAGTACTTC. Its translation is CASSRAGGIYEQYF.

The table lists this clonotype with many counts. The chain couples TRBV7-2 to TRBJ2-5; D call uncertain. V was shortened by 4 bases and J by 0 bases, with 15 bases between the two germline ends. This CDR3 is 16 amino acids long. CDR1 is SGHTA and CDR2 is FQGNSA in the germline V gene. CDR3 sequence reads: CASSSSTKFYQETQYF. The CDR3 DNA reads TGTGCCAGCAGCTCTTCTACAAAATTTTACCAAGAGACCCAGTACTTC.

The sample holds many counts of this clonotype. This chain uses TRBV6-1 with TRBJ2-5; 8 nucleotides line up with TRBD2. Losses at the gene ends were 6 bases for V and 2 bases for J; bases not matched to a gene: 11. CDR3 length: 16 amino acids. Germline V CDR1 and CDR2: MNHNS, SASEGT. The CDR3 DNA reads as TGTGCCAGCAGGCAGCCTGGACTAGCCCTACAAGAGACCCAGTACTTC. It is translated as CASRQPGLALQETQYF.

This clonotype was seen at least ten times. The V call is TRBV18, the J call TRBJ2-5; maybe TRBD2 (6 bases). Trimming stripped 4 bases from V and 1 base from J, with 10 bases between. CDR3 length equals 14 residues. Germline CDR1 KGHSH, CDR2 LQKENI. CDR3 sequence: CASSRGLAQETQYF. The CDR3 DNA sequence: TGTGCCAGCTCACGGGGACTGGCCCAAGAGACCCAGTACTTC.

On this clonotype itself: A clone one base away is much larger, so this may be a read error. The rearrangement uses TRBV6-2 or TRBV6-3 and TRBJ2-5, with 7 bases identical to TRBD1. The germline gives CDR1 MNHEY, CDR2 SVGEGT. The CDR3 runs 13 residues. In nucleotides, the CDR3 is TGTGCCAGCAGGGGGACAGCACAAGAGACCCGGTACTTC. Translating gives CASRGTAQETRYF.

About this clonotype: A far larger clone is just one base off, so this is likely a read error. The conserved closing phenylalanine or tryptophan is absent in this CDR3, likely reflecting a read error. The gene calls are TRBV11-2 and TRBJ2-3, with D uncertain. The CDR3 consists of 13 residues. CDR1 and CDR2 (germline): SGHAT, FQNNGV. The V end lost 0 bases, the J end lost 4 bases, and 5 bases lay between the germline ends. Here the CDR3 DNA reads TGTGCCAGCAGCTTAGATTTCCCAGATACGCAGTATCTT. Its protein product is CASSLDFPDTQYL.

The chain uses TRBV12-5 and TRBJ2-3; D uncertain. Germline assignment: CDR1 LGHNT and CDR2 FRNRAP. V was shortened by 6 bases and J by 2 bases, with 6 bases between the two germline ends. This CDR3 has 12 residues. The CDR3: CASGPDTDTQYF. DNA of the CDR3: TGTGCTAGTGGACCCGACACAGATACGCAGTATTTT. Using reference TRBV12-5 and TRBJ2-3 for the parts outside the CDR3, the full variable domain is DARVTQTPRHKVTEMGQEVTMRCQPILGHNTVFWYRQTMMQGLELLAYFRNRAPLDDSGMPKDRFSAEMPDATLATLKIQPSEPRDSAVYFCASGPDTDTQYFGPGTRLTVL.

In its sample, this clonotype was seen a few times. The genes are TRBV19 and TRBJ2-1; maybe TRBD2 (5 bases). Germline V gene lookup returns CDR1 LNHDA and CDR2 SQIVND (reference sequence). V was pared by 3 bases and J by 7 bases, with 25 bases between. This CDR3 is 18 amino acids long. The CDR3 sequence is CASSMFNPPGPKRNEQFF. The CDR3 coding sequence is TGTGCCAGTAGTATGTTTAACCCGCCTGGACCCAAGCGGAATGAGCAGTTCTTC.

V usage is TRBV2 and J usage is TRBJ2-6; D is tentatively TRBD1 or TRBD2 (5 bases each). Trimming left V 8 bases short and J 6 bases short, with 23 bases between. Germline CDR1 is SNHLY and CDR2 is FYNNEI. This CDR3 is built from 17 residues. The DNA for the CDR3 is TGTGCCAGCTCCCCACGGGGCCGCAGGACCACGGCCAACGTCCTGACTTTC. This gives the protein CASSPRGRRTTANVLTF.

The CDR3 region has the DNA TGTGCCAGCAGCTTAGATTTGGGACAGGGGGCGCTTCGGACCTACGAGCAGTACTTC. Protein sequence: CASSLDLGQGALRTYEQYF. The rearrangement links TRBV7-3 to TRBJ2-7, with 12 bases matching TRBD1. CDR1 is SGHTA and CDR2 is FQGTGA in the germline V gene. This CDR3 is built from 19 residues. V lost 2 bases to trimming and J lost 2 bases; unmatched junction nucleotides: 13.

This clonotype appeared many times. CDR3 region: CASSQRAVQETQYF. The CDR3 DNA reads as TGTGCCAGCAGCCAGAGGGCGGTGCAAGAGACCCAGTACTTC. The V and J genes are TRBV3-1 and TRBJ2-5; D perhaps matches TRBD2 (5 bases). The CDR3 contains 14 residues. Germline CDR1 LGHDT, CDR2 YNNKEL (reference sequence). V dropped 3 bases and J dropped 2 bases, with 10 bases sitting between them.

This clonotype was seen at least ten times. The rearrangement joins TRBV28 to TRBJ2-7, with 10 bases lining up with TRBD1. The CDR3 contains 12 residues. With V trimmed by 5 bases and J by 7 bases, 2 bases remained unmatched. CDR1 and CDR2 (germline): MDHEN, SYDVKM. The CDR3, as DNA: TGTGCCAGCAGTAGGGACAGGGGTGAGCAGTACTTC. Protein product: CASSRDRGEQYF. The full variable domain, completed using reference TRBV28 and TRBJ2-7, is DVKVTQSSRYLVKRTGEKVFLECVQDMDHENMFWYRQDPGLGLRLIYFSYDVKMKEKGDIPEGYSVSREKKERFSLILESASTNQTSMYLCASSRDRGEQYFGPGTRLTVT.

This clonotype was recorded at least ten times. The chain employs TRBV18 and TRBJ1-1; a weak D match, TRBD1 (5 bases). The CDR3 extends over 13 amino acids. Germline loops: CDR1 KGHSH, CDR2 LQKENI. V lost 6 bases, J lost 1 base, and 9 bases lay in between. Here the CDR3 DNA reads TGTGCCAGCTCGGGACCGTCGAACACTGAAGCTTTCTTT. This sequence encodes CASSGPSNTEAFF. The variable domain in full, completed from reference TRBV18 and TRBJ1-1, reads NAGVMQNPRHLVRRRGQEARLRCSPMKGHSHVYWYRQLPEEGLKFMVYLQKENIIDESGMPKERFSAEFPKEGPSILRIQQVVRGDSAAYFCASSGPSNTEAFFGQGTRLTVV.

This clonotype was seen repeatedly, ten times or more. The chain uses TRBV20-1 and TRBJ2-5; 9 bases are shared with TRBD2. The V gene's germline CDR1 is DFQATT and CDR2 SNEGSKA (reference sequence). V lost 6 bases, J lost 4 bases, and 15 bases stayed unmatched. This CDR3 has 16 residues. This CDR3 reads CSARGVAGVGLETQYF. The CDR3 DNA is TGCAGTGCCCGAGGTGTAGCGGGAGTGGGATTAGAGACCCAGTACTTC.

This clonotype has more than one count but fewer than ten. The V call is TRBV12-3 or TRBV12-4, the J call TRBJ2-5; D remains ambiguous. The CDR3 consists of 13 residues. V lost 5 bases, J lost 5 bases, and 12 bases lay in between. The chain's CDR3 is CASSPDSPETQYF. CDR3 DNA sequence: TGTGCCAGCAGTCCAGATTCTCCGGAGACCCAGTACTTC.

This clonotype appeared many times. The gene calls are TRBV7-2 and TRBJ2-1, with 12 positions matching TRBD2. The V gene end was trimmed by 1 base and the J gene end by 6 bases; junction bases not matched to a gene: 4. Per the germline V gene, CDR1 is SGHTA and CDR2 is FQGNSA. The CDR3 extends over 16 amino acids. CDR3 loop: CASSLDLAGGPNEQFF. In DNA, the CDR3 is TGTGCCAGCAGCTTAGACCTAGCGGGAGGGCCCAATGAGCAGTTCTTC. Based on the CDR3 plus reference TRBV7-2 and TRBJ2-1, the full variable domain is GAGVSQSPSNKVTEKGKDVELRCDPISGHTALYWYRQSLGQGLEFLIYFQGNSAPDKSGLPSDRFSAERTGGSVSTLTIQRTQQEDSAVYLCASSLDLAGGPNEQFFGPGTRLTVL.

CDR3 amino acids: CSASPNGYEQYF. The CDR3 DNA sequence: TGCAGTGCTAGCCCGAACGGTTACGAGCAGTACTTC. The rearrangement links TRBV20-1 to TRBJ2-7; D gene uncertain. Germline V gene lookup returns CDR1 DFQATT and CDR2 SNEGSKA (reference sequence). V dropped 3 bases and J dropped 4 bases, with 10 bases sitting between them. The CDR3 contains 12 residues.

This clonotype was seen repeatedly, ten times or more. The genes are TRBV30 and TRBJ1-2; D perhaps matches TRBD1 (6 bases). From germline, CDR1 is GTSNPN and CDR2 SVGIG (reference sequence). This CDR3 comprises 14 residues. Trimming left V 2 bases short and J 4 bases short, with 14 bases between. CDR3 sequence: CAWSQGLEGYGYTF. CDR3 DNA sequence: TGTGCCTGGAGTCAGGGGTTAGAAGGCTATGGCTACACCTTC.